This TCR beta chain was documented in a study of blood T cell repertoires in COVID-19. Across the study: Sites across the United States, Italy and Spain contributed samples from acute and convalescent COVID-19. Nucleic acid was either cDNA or gDNA, and it came from T cells, B-cell-depleted T cells, or PBMCs.

Study processing details: Researchers report that nucleated cell counts were estimated from reference gene primer amplification. Produced via immunoSEQ multiplex PCR; TCRdb's table is partial and in-frame only. Clone size and the V and J calls come from that table; the DNA yielded D and trimming. The sample records over 250,000 clones, 65% to 90% being singletons. Seattle's enrolled individuals joined amid active infection and were then monitored longitudinally. Germline CDR1 and CDR2: SNHLY and FYNNEI. Trimming cost V 8 bases and J 0 bases, with 13 bases left between them. The CDR3 loop spans 14 amino acids.

Sequences were obtained from peripheral blood. The clonotype comes from an older woman with COVID-19, enrolled during active disease. This chain joins TRBV2 and TRBJ1-1, with D possibly TRBD1 on 6 matching bases. CDR3 in amino acids: CASCGGQMNTEAFF. DNA for the CDR3: TGTGCCAGCTGCGGGGGCCAAATGAACACTGAAGCTTTCTTT.